The rows below give T cell receptor beta chains drawn from one sample of a study of response to subunit inactivated influenza vaccine. TCRdb reprocessed the RT-PCR reads via MiXCR and lists one record per CDR3 protein. Here the sample spans 700,000 to 900,000 distinct CDR3 sequences, approximately 21% being singletons. The sample consisted of PBMCs from blood, taken more than 4 days after vaccination. These receptors originate from a man aged 50 to 59 who received an inactivated influenza vaccine. Each CDR3 is given with its conserved first and last residue. A D gene is named only where the DNA matches it firmly. Clone sizes are given selectively: once, few, many, or a class where the clone is expanded.

>TRBJ2-1|TRBD2|NA|TRBV20-1
CSARDPARREVPF
TGCAGTGCTAGAGATCCCGCAAGGCGGGAGGTTCCCTTC
>TRBJ2-1|TRBD2|NA|TRBV3-1
CASSLNLRDYSTNEQFF
TGTGCCAGCAGCCTTAACCTCCGGGACTATTCTACCAATGAGCAGTTCTTC
>TRBJ2-7|TRBD1|few|TRBV6-5
CASSYSGQGANEQYF
TGTGCCAGCAGTTACTCAGGGCAGGGGGCCAACGAGCAGTACTTC
>TRBJ2-4|NA|few|TRBV20-1
CSARDTTGGYIQYF
TGCAGTGCTAGAGATACCACTGGTGGGTACATTCAGTACTTC
>TRBJ1-1|TRBD1|few|TRBV20-1
CSALQGSGSTEAFF
TGCAGTGCCCTACAGGGGTCCGGTTCCACTGAAGCTTTCTTT
>TRBJ2-1|TRBD2|few|TRBV5-4
CASSLLTGGPNEQFF
TGTGCCAGCAGCTTGTTAACGGGAGGGCCGAATGAGCAGTTCTTC
>TRBJ2-1|NA|NA|TRBV12-3/TRBV12-4
CASSFLRGTPDDEQFF
TGTGCCAGCAGTTTCCTTAGGGGGACACCGGATGATGAGCAGTTCTTC
>TRBJ2-2|TRBD1|NA|TRBV7-9
CASSPSGQGTGELFF
TGTGCCAGCAGCCCGTCGGGACAGGGCACCGGGGAGCTGTTTTTT
>TRBJ1-4|NA|NA|TRBV5-1
CASSSYSNEKLFF
TGCGCCAGCAGCTCGTACAGTAATGAAAAACTGTTTTTT
>TRBJ2-7|NA|many|TRBV14
CASSPKIFSAGPSYEQYF
TGTGCCAGCAGCCCAAAGATATTTTCGGCGGGACCTTCCTACGAGCAGTACTTC
>TRBJ2-1|NA|NA|TRBV3-1
CASSQTTLSYNEQFF
TGTGCCAGCAGCCAAACTACCCTCTCCTACAATGAGCAGTTCTTC
>TRBJ2-7|TRBD2|NA|TRBV28
CASSITTSGPFSYEQYF
TGTGCCAGCAGTATCACGACTAGCGGGCCTTTCTCCTACGAGCAGTACTTC
>TRBJ2-1|NA|many|TRBV7-8
CASSLGQEQFF
TGTGCCAGCAGCTTAGGCCAAGAGCAGTTCTTC
>TRBJ2-7|TRBD1|NA|TRBV5-5
CASSQRTGGVGQYF
TGTGCCAGCAGCCAGAGGACAGGGGGCGTTGGGCAGTACTTC
>TRBJ2-2|TRBD2|many|TRBV11-2
CASSLTSGLTGELFF
TGTGCCAGCAGCTTGACTAGCGGACTAACCGGGGAGCTGTTTTTT
>TRBJ2-5|NA|NA|TRBV20-1
CSADPISRKETQYF
TGCAGTGCCGACCCCATATCGCGGAAAGAGACCCAGTACTTC
>TRBJ2-3|TRBD2|few|TRBV29-1
CSVEEGSGGDTQYF
TGCAGCGTTGAAGAGGGTTCGGGAGGAGATACGCAGTATTTT
>TRBJ1-6|NA|NA|TRBV7-9
CASSYRESESSPLHF
TGTGCCAGCAGCTACAGGGAATCCGAAAGTTCACCCCTCCACTTT
>TRBJ2-3|TRBD1|NA|TRBV18
CASSPRTGRSSTDTQYF
TGTGCCAGCTCACCACGGACAGGGCGTTCCAGCACAGATACGCAGTATTTT
>TRBJ1-3|NA|few|TRBV27
CASRTDGSSGNTIYF
TGTGCCAGCAGAACGGACGGCAGCTCTGGAAACACCATATATTTT
>TRBJ1-5|NA|NA|TRBV20-1
CSARKGTEVNQPQHF
TGCAGTGCTAGGAAGGGGACGGAGGTCAATCAGCCCCAGCATTTT
>TRBJ2-3|TRBD2|many|TRBV2
CASSETGLAGDTDTQYF
TGTGCCAGCAGTGAAACCGGACTAGCGGGAGACACAGATACGCAGTATTTT
>TRBJ1-2|TRBD1|NA|TRBV24-1
CATSGGQGIGYTF
TGTGCCACCAGTGGGGGACAGGGAATTGGCTACACCTTC
>TRBJ2-1|NA|few|TRBV11-1
CASSLPFRLAGMYNEQFF
TGTGCCAGCAGCCTACCCTTCCGGCTGGCGGGGATGTACAATGAGCAGTTCTTC
>TRBJ2-7|NA|many|TRBV10-3
CAISEGRGRSEQYF
TGTGCCATCAGTGAGGGCAGGGGCCGCAGCGAGCAGTACTTC
>TRBJ1-4|NA|NA|TRBV3-1
CASSQDFGTRYEKLFF
TGTGCCAGCAGCCAAGATTTCGGGACACGATATGAAAAACTGTTTTTT
>TRBJ2-3|TRBD1|few|TRBV28
CASRPQTPQGAVTDTQYF
TGTGCCAGCAGGCCCCAAACGCCTCAGGGGGCAGTTACAGATACGCAGTATTTT
>TRBJ2-7|TRBD2|NA|TRBV9
CASSVDWREDTKQYF
TGTGCCAGCAGCGTAGATTGGCGGGAGGACACGAAGCAGTACTTC
>TRBJ2-5|TRBD2|NA|TRBV4-3
CASSQEETSGRAFGETQYF
TGCGCCAGCAGCCAAGAGGAGACTAGCGGGAGGGCTTTTGGGGAGACCCAGTACTTC
>TRBJ2-7|NA|NA|TRBV5-1
CASSLDHYSYEQYF
TGCGCCAGCAGCTTGGACCACTACTCCTACGAGCAGTACTTC
>TRBJ1-4|NA|few|TRBV15
CATSQTGSSEKLFF
TGTGCCACCAGCCAGACAGGTAGTTCGGAAAAACTGTTTTTT
>TRBJ2-1|TRBD2|NA|TRBV24-1
CATSDELSGGDMNEQFF
TGTGCCACCAGTGATGAACTTAGCGGGGGGGATATGAATGAGCAGTTCTTC
>TRBJ2-5|TRBD2|few|TRBV11-1
CASTVLAGKYQETQYF
TGTGCCAGCACTGTTTTAGCGGGAAAGTACCAAGAGACCCAGTACTTC
>TRBJ2-7|NA|few|TRBV28
CASSTVLRTYEQYF
TGTGCTAGTAGTACGGTTTTACGTACCTACGAGCAGTACTTC